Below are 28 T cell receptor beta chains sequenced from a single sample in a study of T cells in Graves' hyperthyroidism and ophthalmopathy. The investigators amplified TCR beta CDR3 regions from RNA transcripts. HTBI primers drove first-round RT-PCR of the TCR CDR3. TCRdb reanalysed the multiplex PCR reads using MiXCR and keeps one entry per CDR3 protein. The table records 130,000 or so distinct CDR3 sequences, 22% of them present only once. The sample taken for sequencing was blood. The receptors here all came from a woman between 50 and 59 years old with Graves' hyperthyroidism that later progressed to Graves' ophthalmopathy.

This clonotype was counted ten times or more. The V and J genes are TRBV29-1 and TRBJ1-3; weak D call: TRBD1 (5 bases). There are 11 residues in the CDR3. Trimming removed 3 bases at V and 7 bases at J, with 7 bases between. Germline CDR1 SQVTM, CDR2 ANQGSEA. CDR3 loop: CSVDKGNTIYF. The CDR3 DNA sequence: TGCAGCGTTGATAAGGGGAACACCATATATTTT. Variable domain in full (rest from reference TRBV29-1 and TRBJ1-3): SAVISQKPSRDICQRGTSLTIQCQVDSQVTMMFWYRQQPGQSLTLIATANQGSEATYESGFVIDKFPISRPNLTFSTLTVSNMSPEDSSIYLCSVDKGNTIYFGEGSWLTVV.

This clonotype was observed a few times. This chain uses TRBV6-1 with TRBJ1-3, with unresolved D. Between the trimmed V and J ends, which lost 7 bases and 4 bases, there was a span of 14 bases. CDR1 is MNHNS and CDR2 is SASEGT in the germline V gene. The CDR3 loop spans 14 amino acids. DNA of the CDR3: TGTGCCAGCATGATTTCCGGAGAAGGAAACACCATATATTTT. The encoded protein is CASMISGEGNTIYF.

In DNA form, the CDR3 reads TGTGCCAGTAGTATCGCTCAGGTTGATACGCAGTATTTT. Encoded protein: CASSIAQVDTQYF. This sequence joins TRBV19 and TRBJ2-3; the D is unclear. V lost 3 bases, J lost 6 bases, and 10 bases lay in between. The CDR3 loop spans 13 amino acids. Germline V gene sequence: CDR1 LNHDA, CDR2 SQIVND (reference sequence).

CDR3 DNA sequence: TGCGCCAGCAGCCCCCAGGGAGGAGGCCATAATTCACCCCTCCACTTT. Residues: CASSPQGGGHNSPLHF. The chain joins TRBV5-1 to TRBJ1-6; TRBD1 is a possible D gene (5 bases). The germline gives CDR1 SGHRS, CDR2 YFSETQ. V was cut by 4 bases and J by 5 bases, with 16 bases left in between. The CDR3 runs to 16 residues.

The CDR3 region is CATSRPVPSRGYTF. For the CDR3, the DNA is TGTGCCACCAGCAGACCCGTGCCGTCTCGAGGCTACACCTTC. This chain connects TRBV15 to TRBJ1-2; D uncertain. Looked up from germline, CDR1 is LNHNV and CDR2 is YYDKDF (reference sequence). The germline V and J ends were trimmed by 2 bases and 8 bases, with 15 bases remaining between them. CDR3 length: 14 amino acids.

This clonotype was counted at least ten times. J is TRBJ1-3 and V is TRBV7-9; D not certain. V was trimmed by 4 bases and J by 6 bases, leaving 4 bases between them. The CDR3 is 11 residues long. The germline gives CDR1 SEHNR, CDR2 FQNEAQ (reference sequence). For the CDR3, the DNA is TGTGCCAGCAGCTCTACAAACACCATATATTTT. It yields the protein CASSSTNTIYF.

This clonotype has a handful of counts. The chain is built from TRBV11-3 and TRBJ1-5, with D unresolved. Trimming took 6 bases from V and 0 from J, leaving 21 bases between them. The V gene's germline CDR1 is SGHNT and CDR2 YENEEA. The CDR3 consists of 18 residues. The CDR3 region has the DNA TGTGCCAGCAGTTTCCAACCCGCCGAAGCCCATAGCAATCAGCCCCAGCATTTT. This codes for CASSFQPAEAHSNQPQHF.

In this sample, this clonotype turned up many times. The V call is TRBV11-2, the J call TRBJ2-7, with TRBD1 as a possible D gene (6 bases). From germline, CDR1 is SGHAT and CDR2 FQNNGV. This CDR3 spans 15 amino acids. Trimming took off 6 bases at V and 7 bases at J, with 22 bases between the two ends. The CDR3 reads CASRSQHGTPREQYF. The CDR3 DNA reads TGTGCCAGCAGGAGTCAGCACGGGACACCCCGGGAGCAGTACTTC. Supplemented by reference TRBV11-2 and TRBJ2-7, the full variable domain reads EAGVAQSPRYKIIEKRQSVAFWCNPISGHATLYWYQQILGQGPKLLIQFQNNGVVDDSQLPKDRFSAERLKGVDSTLKIQPAKLEDSAVYLCASRSQHGTPREQYFGPGTRLTVT.

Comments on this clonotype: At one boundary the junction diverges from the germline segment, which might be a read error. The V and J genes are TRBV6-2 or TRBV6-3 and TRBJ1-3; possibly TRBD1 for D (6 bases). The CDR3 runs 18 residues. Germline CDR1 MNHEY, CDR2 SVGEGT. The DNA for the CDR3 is TGTGCCAGCAGACTCAACCCCCGGGGGCTTATCTCTGGAGACACCATATATTTT. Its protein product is CASRLNPRGLISGDTIYF.

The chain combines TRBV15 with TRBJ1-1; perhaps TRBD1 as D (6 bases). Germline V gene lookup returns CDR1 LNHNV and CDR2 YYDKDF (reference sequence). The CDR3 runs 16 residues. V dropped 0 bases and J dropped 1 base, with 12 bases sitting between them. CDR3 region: CATSRDRDIRNTEAFF. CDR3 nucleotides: TGTGCCACCAGCAGAGATCGGGACATCAGGAACACTGAAGCTTTCTTT.

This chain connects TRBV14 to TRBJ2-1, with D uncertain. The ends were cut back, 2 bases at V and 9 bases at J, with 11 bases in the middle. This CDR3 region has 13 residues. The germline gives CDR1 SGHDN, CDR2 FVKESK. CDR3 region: CASSQLPPTEQFF. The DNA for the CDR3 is TGTGCCAGCAGCCAACTACCCCCCACTGAGCAGTTCTTC. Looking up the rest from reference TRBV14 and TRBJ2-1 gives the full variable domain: EAGVTQFPSHSVIEKGQTVTLRCDPISGHDNLYWYRRVMGKEIKFLLHFVKESKQDESGMPNNRFLAERTGGTYSTLKVQPAELEDSGVYFCASSQLPPTEQFFGPGTRLTVL.

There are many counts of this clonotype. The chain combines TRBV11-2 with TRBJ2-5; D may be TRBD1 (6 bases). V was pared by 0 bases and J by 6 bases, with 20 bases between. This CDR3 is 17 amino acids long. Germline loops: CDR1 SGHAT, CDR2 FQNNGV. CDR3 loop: CASSLDLIVLRGKTQYF. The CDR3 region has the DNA TGTGCCAGCAGCTTAGATCTAATCGTGCTCAGGGGAAAGACCCAGTACTTC.

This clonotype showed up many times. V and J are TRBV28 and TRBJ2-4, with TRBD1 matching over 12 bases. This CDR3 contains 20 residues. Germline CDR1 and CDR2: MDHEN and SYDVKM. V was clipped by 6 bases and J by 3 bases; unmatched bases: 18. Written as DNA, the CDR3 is TGTGCCAGCAGATCCCCTACCGGGACAGGGGGCTCCGGGGGCAAAAACATTCAGTACTTC. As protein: CASRSPTGTGGSGGKNIQYF.

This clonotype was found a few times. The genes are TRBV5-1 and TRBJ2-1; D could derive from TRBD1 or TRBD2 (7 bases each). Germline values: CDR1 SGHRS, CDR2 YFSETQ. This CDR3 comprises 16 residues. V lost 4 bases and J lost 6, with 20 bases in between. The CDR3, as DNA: TGCGCCAGCAGCCGGGCCGGGGGGACAGAAGTCAATGAGCAGTTCTTC. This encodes CASSRAGGTEVNEQFF.

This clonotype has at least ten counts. The CDR3 bases are TGTGCCAGCAGCCAATTCCAAGAGACCCAGTACTTC. Protein sequence: CASSQFQETQYF. This chain links TRBV3-1 with TRBJ2-5; D is unclear. Between the trimmed V and J ends, which lost 2 bases and 1 base, there was a span of 2 bases. The CDR3 sequence is 12 residues long. From germline, CDR1 is LGHDT and CDR2 YNNKEL (reference sequence).

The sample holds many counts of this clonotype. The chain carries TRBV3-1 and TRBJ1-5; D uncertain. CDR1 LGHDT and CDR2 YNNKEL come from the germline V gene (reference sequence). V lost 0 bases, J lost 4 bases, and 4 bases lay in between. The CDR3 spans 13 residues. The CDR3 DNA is TGTGCCAGCAGCCAAGATAGAAATCAGCCCCAGCATTTT. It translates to CASSQDRNQPQHF.

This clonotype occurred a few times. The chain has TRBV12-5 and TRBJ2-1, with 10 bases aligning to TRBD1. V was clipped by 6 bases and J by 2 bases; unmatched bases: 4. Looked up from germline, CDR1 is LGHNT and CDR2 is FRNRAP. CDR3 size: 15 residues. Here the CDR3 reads CASGTGQGAYNEQFF. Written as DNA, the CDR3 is TGTGCTAGTGGCACCGGACAGGGGGCCTACAATGAGCAGTTCTTC.

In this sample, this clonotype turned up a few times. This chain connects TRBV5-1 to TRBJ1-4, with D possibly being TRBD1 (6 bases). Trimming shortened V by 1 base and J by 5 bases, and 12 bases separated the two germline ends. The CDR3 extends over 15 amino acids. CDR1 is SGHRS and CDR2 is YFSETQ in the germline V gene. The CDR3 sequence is CASSLSTGRNEKLFF. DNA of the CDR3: TGCGCCAGCAGCTTGTCTACAGGGAGAAATGAAAAACTGTTTTTT.

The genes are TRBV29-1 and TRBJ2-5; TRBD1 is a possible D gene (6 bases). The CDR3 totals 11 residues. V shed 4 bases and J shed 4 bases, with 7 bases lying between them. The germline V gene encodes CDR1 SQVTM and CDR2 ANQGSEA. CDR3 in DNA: TGCAGCGTTGCCAGGGGAGAGACCCAGTACTTC. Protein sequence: CSVARGETQYF.

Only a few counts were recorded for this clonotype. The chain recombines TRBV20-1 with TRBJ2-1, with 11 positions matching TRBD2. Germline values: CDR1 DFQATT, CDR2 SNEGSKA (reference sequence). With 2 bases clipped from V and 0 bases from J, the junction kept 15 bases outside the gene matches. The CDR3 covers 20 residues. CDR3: CSARPIPSMTSGTSYNEQFF. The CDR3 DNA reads TGCAGTGCTAGACCCATACCGAGCATGACTAGCGGGACCTCCTACAATGAGCAGTTCTTC.

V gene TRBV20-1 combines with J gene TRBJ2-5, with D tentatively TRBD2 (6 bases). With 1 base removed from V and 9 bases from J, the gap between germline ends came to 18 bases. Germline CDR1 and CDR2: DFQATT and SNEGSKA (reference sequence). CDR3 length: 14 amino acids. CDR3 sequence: CSARGSRGLEAQYF. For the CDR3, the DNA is TGCAGTGCTAGAGGTTCGCGGGGACTGGAGGCCCAGTACTTC.

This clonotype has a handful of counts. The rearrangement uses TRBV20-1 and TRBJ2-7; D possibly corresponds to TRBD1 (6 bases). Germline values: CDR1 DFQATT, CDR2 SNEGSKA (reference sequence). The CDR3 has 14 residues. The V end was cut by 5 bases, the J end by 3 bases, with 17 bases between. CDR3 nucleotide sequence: TGCAGTGCTCCGAGAGCCGGGGACAACTACGAGCAGTACTTC. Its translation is CSAPRAGDNYEQYF.

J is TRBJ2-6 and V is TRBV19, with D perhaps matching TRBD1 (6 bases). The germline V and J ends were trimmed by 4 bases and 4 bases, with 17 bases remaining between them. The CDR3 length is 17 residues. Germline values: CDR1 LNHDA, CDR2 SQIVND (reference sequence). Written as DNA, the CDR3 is TGTGCCAGTAGTAACCCCCCGGCAGGGGCGGGGGCCAACGTCCTGACTTTC. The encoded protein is CASSNPPAGAGANVLTF.

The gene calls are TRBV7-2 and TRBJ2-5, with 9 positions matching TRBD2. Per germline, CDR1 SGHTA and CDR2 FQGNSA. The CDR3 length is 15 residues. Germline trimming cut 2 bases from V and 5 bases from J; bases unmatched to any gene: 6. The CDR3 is CASSLRAGGWETQYF. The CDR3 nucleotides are TGTGCCAGCAGCTTAAGAGCGGGAGGCTGGGAGACCCAGTACTTC. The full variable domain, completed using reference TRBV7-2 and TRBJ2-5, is GAGVSQSPSNKVTEKGKDVELRCDPISGHTALYWYRQSLGQGLEFLIYFQGNSAPDKSGLPSDRFSAERTGGSVSTLTIQRTQQEDSAVYLCASSLRAGGWETQYFGPGTRLLVL.

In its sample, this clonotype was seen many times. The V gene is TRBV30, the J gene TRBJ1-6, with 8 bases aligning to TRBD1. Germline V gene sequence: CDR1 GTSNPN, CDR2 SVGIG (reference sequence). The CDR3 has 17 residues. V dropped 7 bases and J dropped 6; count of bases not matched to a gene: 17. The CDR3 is CASKTRTGSGVNSPLHF. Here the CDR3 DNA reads TGTGCCTCCAAGACCCGGACAGGGAGTGGGGTTAATTCACCCCTCCACTTT.

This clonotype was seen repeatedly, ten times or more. The CDR3 region has the DNA TGTGCCAGCCGGCGACAAAGCGCTAAATCCTACGAGCAGTACTTC. Its translation is CASRRQSAKSYEQYF. The genes are TRBV27 and TRBJ2-7; D is unclear. V was cut by 8 bases and J by 1 base, with 18 bases left in between. The length of the CDR3 is 15 residues. CDR1 and CDR2 from the germline V gene are MNHEY and SMNVEV (reference sequence).

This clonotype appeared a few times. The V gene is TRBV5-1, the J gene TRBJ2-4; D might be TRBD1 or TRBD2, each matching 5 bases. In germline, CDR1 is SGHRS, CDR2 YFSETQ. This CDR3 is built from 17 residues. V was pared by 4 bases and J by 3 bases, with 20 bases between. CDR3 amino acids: CASSERGTQLGKNIQYF. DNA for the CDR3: TGCGCCAGCAGCGAGAGAGGGACCCAACTGGGCAAAAACATTCAGTACTTC.

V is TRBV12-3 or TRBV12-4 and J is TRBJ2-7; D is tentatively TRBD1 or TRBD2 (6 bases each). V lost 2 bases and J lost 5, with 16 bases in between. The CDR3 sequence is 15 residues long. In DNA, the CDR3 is TGTGCCAGCAGTTTACTGGGGGGCTCTCGGGACGAGCAGTACTTC. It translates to CASSLLGGSRDEQYF.